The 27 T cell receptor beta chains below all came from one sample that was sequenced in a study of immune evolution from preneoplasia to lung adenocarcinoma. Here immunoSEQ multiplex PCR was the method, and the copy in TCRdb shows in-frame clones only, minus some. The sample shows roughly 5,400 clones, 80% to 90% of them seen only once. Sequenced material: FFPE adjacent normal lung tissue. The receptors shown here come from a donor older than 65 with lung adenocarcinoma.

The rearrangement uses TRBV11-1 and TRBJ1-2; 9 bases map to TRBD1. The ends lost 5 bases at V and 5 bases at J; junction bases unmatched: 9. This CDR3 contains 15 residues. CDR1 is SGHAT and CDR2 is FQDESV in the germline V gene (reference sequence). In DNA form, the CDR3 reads TGTGCCAGCAGCCCGAGGACAGGGGCGGGGTATGGCTACACCTTC. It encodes CASSPRTGAGYGYTF.

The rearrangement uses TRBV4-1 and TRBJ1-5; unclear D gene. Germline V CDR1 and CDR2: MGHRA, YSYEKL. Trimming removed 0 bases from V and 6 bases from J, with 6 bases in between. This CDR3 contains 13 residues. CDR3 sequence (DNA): TGCGCCAGCAGCCAAGAAGTCAGTCAGCCCCAGCATTTT. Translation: CASSQEVSQPQHF.

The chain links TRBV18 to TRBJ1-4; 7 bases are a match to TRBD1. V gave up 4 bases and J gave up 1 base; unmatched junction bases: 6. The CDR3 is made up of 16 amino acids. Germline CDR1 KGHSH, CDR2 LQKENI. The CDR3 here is CASSRGDSQTNEKLFF. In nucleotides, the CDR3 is TGTGCCAGCTCACGTGGGGACAGCCAAACTAATGAAAAACTGTTTTTT.

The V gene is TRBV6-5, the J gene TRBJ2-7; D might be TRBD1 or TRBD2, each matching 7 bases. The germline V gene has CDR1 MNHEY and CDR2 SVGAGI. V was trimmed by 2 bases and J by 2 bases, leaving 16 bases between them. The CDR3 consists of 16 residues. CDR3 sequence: CASSYVPTGTTYEQYF. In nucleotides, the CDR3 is TGTGCCAGCAGTTACGTTCCGACAGGGACTACCTACGAGCAGTACTTC.

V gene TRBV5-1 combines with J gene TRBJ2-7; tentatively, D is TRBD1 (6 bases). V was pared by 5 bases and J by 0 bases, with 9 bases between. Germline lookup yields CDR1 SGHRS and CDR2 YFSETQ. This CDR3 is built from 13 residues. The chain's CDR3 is CASSTGSSYEQYF. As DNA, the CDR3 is TGCGCCAGCAGTACAGGGAGCTCCTACGAGCAGTACTTC.

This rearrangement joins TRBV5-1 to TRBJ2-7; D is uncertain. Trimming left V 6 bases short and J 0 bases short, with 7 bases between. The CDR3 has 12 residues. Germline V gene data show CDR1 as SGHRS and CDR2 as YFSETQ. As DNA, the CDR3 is TGCGCCAGCACCGACATCTCCTACGAGCAGTACTTC. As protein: CASTDISYEQYF.

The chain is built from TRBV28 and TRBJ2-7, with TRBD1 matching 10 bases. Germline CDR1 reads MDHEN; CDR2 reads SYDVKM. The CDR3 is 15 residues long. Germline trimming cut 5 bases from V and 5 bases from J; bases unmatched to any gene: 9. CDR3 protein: CASSHRGTGVHEQYF. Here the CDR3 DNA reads TGTGCCAGCAGTCACCGGGGGACAGGGGTACACGAGCAGTACTTC.

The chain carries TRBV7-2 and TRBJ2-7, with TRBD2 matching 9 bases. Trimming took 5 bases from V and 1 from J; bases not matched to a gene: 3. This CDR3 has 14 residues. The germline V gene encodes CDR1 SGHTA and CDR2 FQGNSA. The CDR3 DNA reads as TGTGCCAGCAGCCGACTAGCGGAATCCTACGAGCAGTACTTC. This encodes CASSRLAESYEQYF.

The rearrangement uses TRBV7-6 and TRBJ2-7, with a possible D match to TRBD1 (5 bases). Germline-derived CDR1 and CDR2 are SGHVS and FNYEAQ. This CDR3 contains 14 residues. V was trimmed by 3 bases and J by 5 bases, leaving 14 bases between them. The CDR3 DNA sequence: TGTGCCAGCAGCTTTACAGGAATCGACAACGAGCAGTACTTC. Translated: CASSFTGIDNEQYF.

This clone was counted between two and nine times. The CDR3 region is CASSSLGNTGEQYF. The CDR3, as DNA: TGTGCCAGCTCATCCCTGGGGAACACGGGGGAGCAGTACTTC. This chain links TRBV18 with TRBJ2-7, with TRBD2 as a possible D gene (5 bases). Germline lookup yields CDR1 KGHSH and CDR2 LQKENI. The V end lost 5 bases, the J end lost 7 bases, and 18 bases lay between the germline ends. CDR3 length: 14 residues.

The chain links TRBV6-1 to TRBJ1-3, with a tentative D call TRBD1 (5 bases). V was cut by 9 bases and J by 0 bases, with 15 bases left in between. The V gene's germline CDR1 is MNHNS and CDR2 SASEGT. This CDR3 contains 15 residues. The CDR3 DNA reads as TGTGCCAGTACAGGAGACCCCCGCTCTGGAAACACCATATATTTT. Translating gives CASTGDPRSGNTIYF.

The DNA of the CDR3 is TGTGCTAGTGGTTTCTCCCACGCGTCCGGGGAGCTGTTTTTT. Protein sequence: CASGFSHASGELFF. The chain has TRBV12-5 and TRBJ2-2; no definite D call. V lost 3 bases and J lost 6, with 11 bases in between. The length of the CDR3 is 14 residues. Germline V gives CDR1 LGHNT, CDR2 FRNRAP.

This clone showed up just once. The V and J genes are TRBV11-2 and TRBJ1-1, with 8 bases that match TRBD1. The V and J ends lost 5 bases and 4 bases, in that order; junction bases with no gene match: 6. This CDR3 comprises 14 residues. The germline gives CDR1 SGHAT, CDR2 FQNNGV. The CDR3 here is CASSLNTGGTEAFF. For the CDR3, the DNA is TGTGCCAGCAGCCTAAATACAGGGGGCACTGAAGCTTTCTTT.

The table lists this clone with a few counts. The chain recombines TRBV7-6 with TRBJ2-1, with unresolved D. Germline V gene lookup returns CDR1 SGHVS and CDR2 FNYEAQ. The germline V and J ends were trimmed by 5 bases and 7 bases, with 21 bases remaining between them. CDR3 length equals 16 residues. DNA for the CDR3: TGTGCCAGCAGCCGAAGTGGTCCGGATGCTGTGAATGAGCAGTTCTTC. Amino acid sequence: CASSRSGPDAVNEQFF. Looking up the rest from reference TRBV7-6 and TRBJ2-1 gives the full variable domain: GAGVSQSPRYKVTKRGQDVALRCDPISGHVSLYWYRQALGQGPEFLTYFNYEAQQDKSGLPNDRFSAERPEGSISTLTIQRTEQRDSAMYRCASSRSGPDAVNEQFFGPGTRLTVL.

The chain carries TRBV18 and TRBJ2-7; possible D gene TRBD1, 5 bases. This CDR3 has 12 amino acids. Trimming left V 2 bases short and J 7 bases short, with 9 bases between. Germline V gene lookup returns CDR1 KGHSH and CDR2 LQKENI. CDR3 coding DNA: TGTGCCAGCTCACCAGCAGGGTGGGAGCAGTACTTC. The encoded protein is CASSPAGWEQYF.

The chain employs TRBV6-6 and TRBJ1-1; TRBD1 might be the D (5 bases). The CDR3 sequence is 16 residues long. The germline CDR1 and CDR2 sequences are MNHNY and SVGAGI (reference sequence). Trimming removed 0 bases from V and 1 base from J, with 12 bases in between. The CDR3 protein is CASSYSPPGQNTEAFF. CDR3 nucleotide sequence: TGTGCCAGCAGTTACTCCCCCCCCGGACAGAACACTGAAGCTTTCTTT.

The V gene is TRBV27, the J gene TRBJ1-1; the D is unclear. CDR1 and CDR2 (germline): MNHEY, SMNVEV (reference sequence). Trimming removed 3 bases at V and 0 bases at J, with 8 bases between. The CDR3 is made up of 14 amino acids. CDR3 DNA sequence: TGTGCCAGCAGTTTCTCCCACATGAACACTGAAGCTTTCTTT. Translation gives CASSFSHMNTEAFF.

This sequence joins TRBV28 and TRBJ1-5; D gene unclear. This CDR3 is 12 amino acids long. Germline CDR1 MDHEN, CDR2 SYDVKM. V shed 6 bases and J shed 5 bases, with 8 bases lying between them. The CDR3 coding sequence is TGTGCCAGCAGGGGAGAGGATCAGCCCCAGCATTTT. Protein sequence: CASRGEDQPQHF.

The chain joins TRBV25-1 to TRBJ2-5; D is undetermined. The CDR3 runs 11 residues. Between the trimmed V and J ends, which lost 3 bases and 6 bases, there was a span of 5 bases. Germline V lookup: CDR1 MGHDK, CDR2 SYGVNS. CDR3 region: CASSESKTQYF. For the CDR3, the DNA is TGTGCCAGCAGTGAGTCGAAGACCCAGTACTTC.

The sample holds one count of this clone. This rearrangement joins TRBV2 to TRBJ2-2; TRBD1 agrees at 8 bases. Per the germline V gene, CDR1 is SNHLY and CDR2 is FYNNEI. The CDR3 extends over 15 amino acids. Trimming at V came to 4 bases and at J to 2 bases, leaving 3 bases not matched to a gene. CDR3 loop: CASSVDRVNTGELFF. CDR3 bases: TGTGCCAGCAGTGTGGACAGGGTCAACACCGGGGAGCTGTTTTTT. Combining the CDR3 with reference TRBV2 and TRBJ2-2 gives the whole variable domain EPEVTQTPSHQVTQMGQEVILRCVPISNHLYFYWYRQILGQKVEFLVSFYNNEISEKSEIFDDQFSVERPDGSNFTLKIRSTKLEDSAMYFCASSVDRVNTGELFFGEGSRLTVL.

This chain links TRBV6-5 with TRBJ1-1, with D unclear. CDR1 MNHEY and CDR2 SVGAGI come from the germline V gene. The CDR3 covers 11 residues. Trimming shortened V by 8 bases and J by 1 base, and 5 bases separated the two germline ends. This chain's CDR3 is CASGRNTEAFF. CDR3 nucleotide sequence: TGTGCCAGCGGTCGGAACACTGAAGCTTTCTTT.

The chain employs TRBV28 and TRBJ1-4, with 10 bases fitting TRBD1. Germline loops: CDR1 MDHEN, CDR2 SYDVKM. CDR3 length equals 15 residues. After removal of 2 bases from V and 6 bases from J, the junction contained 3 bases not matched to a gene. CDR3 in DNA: TGTGCCAGCAGTTTAAGACAGGGGGCGTATGAAAAACTGTTTTTT. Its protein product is CASSLRQGAYEKLFF.

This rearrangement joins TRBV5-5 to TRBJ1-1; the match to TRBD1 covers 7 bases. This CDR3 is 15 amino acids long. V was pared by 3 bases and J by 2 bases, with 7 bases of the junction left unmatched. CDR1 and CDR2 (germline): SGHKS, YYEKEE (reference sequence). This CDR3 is CASSYIGGPNTEAFF. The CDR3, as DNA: TGTGCCAGCAGCTACATAGGGGGCCCAAACACTGAAGCTTTCTTT.

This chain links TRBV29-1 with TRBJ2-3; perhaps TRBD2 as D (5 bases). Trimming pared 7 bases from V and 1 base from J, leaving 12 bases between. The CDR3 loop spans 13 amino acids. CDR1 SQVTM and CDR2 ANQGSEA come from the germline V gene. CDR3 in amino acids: CSARGVGTDTQYF. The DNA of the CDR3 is TGCAGCGCCCGGGGAGTAGGCACAGATACGCAGTATTTT.

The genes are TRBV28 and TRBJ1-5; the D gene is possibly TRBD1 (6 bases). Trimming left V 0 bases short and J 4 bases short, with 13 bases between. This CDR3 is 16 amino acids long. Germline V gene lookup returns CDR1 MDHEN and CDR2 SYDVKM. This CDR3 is CASSLWGHQGNQPQHF. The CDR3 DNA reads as TGTGCCAGCAGTTTATGGGGACACCAGGGGAATCAGCCCCAGCATTTT.

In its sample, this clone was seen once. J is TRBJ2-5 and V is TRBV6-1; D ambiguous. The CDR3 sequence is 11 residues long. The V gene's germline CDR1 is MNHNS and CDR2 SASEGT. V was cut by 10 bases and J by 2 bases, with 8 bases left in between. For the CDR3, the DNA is TGTGCCACAAGGCGACAAGAGACCCAGTACTTC. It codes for CATRRQETQYF.

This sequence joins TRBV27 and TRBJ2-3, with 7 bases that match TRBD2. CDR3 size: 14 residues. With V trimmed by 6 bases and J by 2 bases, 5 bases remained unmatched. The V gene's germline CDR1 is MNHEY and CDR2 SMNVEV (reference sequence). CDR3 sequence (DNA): TGTGCCAGCAGGGGTCTAGCGGTCACAGATACGCAGTATTTT. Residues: CASRGLAVTDTQYF.